This T cell receptor (beta chain) is from a study of patients and donors after allogeneic stem cell transplantation. TCRdb reprocessed the RT-PCR reads via MiXCR and lists one record per CDR3 protein. The profile shows tens of thousands of distinct CDR3 sequences, about 48% of them singletons. V lost 4 bases, J lost 5 bases, and 9 bases lay in between. Germline V gene sequence: CDR1 DFQATT, CDR2 SNEGSKA (reference sequence). This CDR3 is 13 amino acids long. This chain connects TRBV20-1 to TRBJ1-6; D remains ambiguous. This TCR was recovered from a human donor who was either an allogeneic HSCT recipient or a stem cell or donor lymphocyte infusion donor (not recorded which). It is not recorded whose cells these are; they may come from a transplant donor. The specimen sequenced was blood, either unsorted or a sorted T cell fraction (not recorded which). The CDR3 sequence is CSATMGNNSPLHF. The CDR3 coding sequence is TGCAGTGCTACGATGGGGAATAATTCACCCCTCCACTTT.